The clone carrying this T cell receptor (beta chain) was seen repeatedly, ten times or more. Its matching antigen is unknown. TCRdb used MiXCR to reprocess the reads, holding one entry per CDR3 protein. In the table there are over 200,000 distinct CDR3 sequences, roughly an eighth of which are singletons. This sample is drawn from a study of T cell repertoires in cytomegalovirus infection. About the study: Based on public TCR beta signatures, there were indications of CMV infection and of a matching HLA type. Notes on the study in general: HLA-C-restricted CMV-specific TCR beta clonotypes were dominant in the ex vivo response. Cumulative public TCR beta family frequency identified carriers of CMV plus the relevant HLA.

The CDR3 covers 13 residues. Trimming shortened V by 4 bases and J by 4 bases, and 8 bases separated the two germline ends. The germline V gene encodes CDR1 SGHTA and CDR2 FQGNSA. The sequence came from a human donor in good health (CMV status not recorded). Some clones in this sample may be carry-over from other donors' samples. V and J are TRBV7-2 and TRBJ1-5; D not resolved. The sequenced sample consisted of PBMCs. CDR3 protein: CASSWRANQPQHF. CDR3 coding DNA: TGTGCCAGCAGCTGGAGGGCTAATCAGCCCCAGCATTTT.